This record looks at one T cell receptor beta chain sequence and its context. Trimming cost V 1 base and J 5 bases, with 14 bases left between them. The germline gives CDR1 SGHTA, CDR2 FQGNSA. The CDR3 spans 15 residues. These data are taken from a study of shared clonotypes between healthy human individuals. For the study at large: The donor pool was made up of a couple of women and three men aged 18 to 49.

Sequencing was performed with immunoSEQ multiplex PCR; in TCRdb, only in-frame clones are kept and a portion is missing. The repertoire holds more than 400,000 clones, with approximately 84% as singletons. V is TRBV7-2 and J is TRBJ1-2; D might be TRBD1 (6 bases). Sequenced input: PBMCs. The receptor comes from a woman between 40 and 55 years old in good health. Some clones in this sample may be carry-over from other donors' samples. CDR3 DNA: TGTGCCAGCAGCTTAGTATCGGGGCAGGGGTATGGCTACACCTTC. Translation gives CASSLVSGQGYGYTF.